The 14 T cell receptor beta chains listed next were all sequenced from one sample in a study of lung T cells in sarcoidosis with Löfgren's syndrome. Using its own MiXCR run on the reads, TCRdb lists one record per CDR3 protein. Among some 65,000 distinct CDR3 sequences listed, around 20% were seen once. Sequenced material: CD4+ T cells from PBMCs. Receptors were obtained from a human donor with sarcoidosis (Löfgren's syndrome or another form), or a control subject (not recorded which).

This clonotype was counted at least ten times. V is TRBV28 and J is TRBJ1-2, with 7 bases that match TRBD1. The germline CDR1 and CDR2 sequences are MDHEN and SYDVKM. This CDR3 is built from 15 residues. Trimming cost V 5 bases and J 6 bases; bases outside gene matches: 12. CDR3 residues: CASSPGGTGAHGYTF. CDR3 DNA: TGTGCCAGCAGTCCCGGTGGAACAGGGGCGCATGGCTACACCTTC.

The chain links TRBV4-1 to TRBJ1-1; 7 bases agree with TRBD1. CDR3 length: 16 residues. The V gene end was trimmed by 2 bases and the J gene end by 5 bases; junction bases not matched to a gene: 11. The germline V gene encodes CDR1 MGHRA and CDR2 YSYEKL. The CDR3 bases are TGCGCCAGCAGCCAAAGCCACTCGACAGGGAGGACTGAAGCTTTCTTT. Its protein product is CASSQSHSTGRTEAFF.

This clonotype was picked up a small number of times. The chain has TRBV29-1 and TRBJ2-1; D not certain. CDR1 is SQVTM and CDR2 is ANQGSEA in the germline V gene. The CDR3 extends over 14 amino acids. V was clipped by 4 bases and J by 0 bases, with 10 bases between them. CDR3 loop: CSVAQRSSYNEQFF. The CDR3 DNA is TGCAGCGTTGCCCAGCGAAGCTCCTACAATGAGCAGTTCTTC.

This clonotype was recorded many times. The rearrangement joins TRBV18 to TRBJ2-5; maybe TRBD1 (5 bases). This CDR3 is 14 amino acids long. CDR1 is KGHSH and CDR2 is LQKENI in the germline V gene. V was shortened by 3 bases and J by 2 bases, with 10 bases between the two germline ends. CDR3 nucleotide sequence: TGTGCCAGCTCACCCAACTCAGGGCAAGAGACCCAGTACTTC. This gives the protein CASSPNSGQETQYF.

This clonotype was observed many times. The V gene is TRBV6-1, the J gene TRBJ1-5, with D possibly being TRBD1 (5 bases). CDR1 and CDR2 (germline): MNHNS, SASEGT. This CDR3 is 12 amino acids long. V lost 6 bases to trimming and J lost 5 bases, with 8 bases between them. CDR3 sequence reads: CASREGYQPQHF. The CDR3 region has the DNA TGTGCCAGCAGAGAGGGGTATCAGCCCCAGCATTTT.

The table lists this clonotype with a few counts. CDR3 amino acids: CASSLPQTATGKNIQYF. CDR3 bases: TGTGCCAGCAGCTTACCTCAGACGGCTACTGGCAAAAACATTCAGTACTTC. The chain links TRBV5-5 to TRBJ2-4; D is unclear. Trimming stripped 2 bases from V and 3 bases from J, with 18 bases between. CDR1 and CDR2 from the germline V gene are SGHKS and YYEKEE (reference sequence). The CDR3 covers 17 residues.

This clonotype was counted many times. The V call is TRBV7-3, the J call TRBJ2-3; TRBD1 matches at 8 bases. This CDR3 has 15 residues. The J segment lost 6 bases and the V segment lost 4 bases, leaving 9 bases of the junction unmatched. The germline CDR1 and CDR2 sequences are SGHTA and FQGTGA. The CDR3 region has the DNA TGTGCCAGCAGCTCAGGGGGCGTGAGTTCCGATACGCAGTATTTT. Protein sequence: CASSSGGVSSDTQYF.

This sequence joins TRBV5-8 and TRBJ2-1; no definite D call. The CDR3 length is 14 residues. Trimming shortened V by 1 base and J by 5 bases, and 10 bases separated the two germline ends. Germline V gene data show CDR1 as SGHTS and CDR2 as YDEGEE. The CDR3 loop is CASSLRPSHNEQFF. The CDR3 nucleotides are TGTGCCAGCAGCTTGCGCCCGTCCCACAATGAGCAGTTCTTC.

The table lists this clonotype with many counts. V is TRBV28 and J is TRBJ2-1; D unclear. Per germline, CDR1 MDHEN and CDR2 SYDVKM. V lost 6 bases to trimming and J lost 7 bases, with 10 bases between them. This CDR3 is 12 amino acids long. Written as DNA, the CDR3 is TGTGCCAGCAGCCTGGCCCTTAATGAGCAGTTCTTC. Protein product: CASSLALNEQFF.

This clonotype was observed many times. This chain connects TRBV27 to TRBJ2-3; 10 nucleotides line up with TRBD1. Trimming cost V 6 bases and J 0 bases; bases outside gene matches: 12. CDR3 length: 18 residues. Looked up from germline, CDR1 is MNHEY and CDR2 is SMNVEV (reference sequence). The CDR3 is CASRSLWDRGLSTDTQYF. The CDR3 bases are TGTGCCAGCAGATCCCTATGGGACAGGGGCCTTAGCACAGATACGCAGTATTTT.

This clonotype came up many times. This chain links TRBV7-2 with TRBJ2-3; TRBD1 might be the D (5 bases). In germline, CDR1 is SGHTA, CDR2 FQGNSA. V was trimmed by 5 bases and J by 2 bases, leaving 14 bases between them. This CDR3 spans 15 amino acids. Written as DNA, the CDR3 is TGTGCCAGCAGCCTACAGGCGGCAGTCACAGATACGCAGTATTTT. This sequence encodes CASSLQAAVTDTQYF.

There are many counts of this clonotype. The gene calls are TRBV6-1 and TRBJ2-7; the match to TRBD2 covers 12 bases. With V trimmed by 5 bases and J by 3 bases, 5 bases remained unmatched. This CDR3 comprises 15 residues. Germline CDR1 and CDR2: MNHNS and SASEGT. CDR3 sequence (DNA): TGTGCCAGCAGTCCTCCGGGACTAGCGGGCTACGAGCAGTACTTC. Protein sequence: CASSPPGLAGYEQYF.

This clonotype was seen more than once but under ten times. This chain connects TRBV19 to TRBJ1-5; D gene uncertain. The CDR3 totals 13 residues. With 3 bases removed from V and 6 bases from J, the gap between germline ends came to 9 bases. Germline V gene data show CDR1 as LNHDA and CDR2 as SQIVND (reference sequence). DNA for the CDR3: TGTGCCAGTAGTATCCCAGGTGGTCAGCCCCAGCATTTT. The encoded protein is CASSIPGGQPQHF.

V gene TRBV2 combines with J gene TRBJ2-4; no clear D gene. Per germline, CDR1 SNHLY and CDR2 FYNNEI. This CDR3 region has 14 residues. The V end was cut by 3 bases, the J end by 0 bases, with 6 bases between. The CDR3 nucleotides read TGTGCCAGCAGTGACAGCAGAGCCAAAAACATTCAGTACTTC. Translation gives CASSDSRAKNIQYF.